The 18 T cell receptor beta chains in this list originate from one sample, sequenced in a study of human T cells and chemical hapten exposure. Noted time point: patch test 3, about 24 weeks after DPC sensitization. The treatment here: therapeutic diphenylcyclopropenone sensitization with weekly scalp DPC. One entry per CDR3 protein results from TCRdb running MiXCR on the RACE reads. The sample yields around 110,000 distinct CDR3 sequences, about 11% seen once. The sequenced sample was whole blood, obtained in connection with sensitization to the hapten diphenylcyclopropenone (DPC). The origin of the receptors is a woman aged 45-60 years with alopecia areata. Some clones in this sample may be carry-over from other donors' samples.

This clonotype occurred many times. The J gene is TRBJ2-6, the V gene TRBV4-2; D call uncertain. Trimming shortened V by 0 bases and J by 4 bases, and 4 bases separated the two germline ends. CDR3 length equals 14 residues. In germline, CDR1 is LGHNA, CDR2 YNFKEQ. CDR3 DNA: TGTGCCAGCAGCCAAGATCAAGGGGCCAACGTCCTGACTTTC. This translates into CASSQDQGANVLTF.

The chain's CDR3 is CASSPGRAGTDTQYF. For the CDR3, the DNA is TGTGCCAGCAGCCCGGGACGAGCGGGCACAGATACGCAGTATTTT. This chain links TRBV7-2 with TRBJ2-3; D is perhaps TRBD1 or TRBD2 (5 bases each). This CDR3 is 15 amino acids long. The germline V and J ends were trimmed by 5 bases and 1 base, with 13 bases remaining between them. From germline, CDR1 is SGHTA and CDR2 FQGNSA.

Ten or more counts support this clonotype. V is TRBV12-3 or TRBV12-4 and J is TRBJ1-2, with a weak D call TRBD1 (6 bases). Between the trimmed V and J ends, which lost 5 bases and 4 bases, there was a span of 11 bases. This CDR3 contains 13 residues. The CDR3 DNA is TGTGCCAGCAGTCCGACAGGTGCCTATGGCTACACCTTC. Translation gives CASSPTGAYGYTF.

V is TRBV11-2 and J is TRBJ1-3; possible D gene TRBD1, 5 bases. V lost 0 bases and J 0 bases, leaving 12 bases between the germline ends. There are 17 residues in the CDR3. CDR1 SGHAT and CDR2 FQNNGV come from the germline V gene. The CDR3 sequence: CASSLEFRGSSGNTIYF. CDR3 nucleotides: TGTGCCAGCAGCTTAGAGTTCCGGGGGAGCTCTGGAAACACCATATATTTT.

This clonotype was seen more than once but under ten times. V and J are TRBV6-2 or TRBV6-3 and TRBJ2-5; TRBD2 is a possible D gene (6 bases). Germline CDR1 and CDR2: MNHEY and SVGEGT. Between the trimmed V and J ends, which lost 7 bases and 1 base, there was a span of 13 bases. CDR3 length equals 14 residues. The CDR3 DNA reads TGTGCCAGCACCCATGGACTATCCCAAGAGACCCAGTACTTC. This encodes CASTHGLSQETQYF.

This chain connects TRBV21-1 to TRBJ1-6; TRBD1, the table's D call, was not compared with the DNA. TRBV21-1 has pseudogene status. This CDR3 is built from 17 residues. This chain's CDR3 is CASSKARQGRNNSPLHF. The CDR3 bases are TGTGCCAGCAGCAAAGCCAGGCAGGGAAGGAATAATTCACCCCTCCACTTT.

In its sample, this clonotype was seen a few times. The genes are TRBV9 and TRBJ1-1; D unresolved. Germline V gene data show CDR1 as SGDLS and CDR2 as YYNGEE. The length of the CDR3 is 15 residues. With 4 bases removed from V and 0 bases from J, the gap between germline ends came to 13 bases. CDR3 nucleotide sequence: TGTGCCAGCAGCTTAGGACCCCAAATGAACACTGAAGCTTTCTTT. Residues: CASSLGPQMNTEAFF.

At least ten counts were recorded for this clonotype. Germline and junction disagree at one end, which may indicate a read error. The chain combines TRBV11-2 with TRBJ2-4, with D possibly TRBD1 on 6 matching bases. Per germline, CDR1 SGHAT and CDR2 FQNNGV. This CDR3 comprises 16 residues. DNA of the CDR3: TGTGCCAGCAGCTTAGACCGACAAAGATCCGGGGACGCAGGGGACTTC. It specifies CASSLDRQRSGDAGDF. The whole variable domain, filled in from reference TRBV11-2 and TRBJ2-4, reads EAGVAQSPRYKIIEKRQSVAFWCNPISGHATLYWYQQILGQGPKLLIQFQNNGVVDDSQLPKDRFSAERLKGVDSTLKIQPAKLEDSAVYLCASSLDRQRSGDAGDFGAGTRLSVL.

V usage is TRBV7-9 and J usage is TRBJ2-5; D might be TRBD1 (5 bases). Trimming shortened V by 5 bases and J by 2 bases, and 9 bases separated the two germline ends. Germline loops: CDR1 SEHNR, CDR2 FQNEAQ (reference sequence). The CDR3 has 13 residues. This CDR3 reads CASSPTVQETQYF. As DNA, the CDR3 is TGTGCCAGCAGCCCGACAGTTCAAGAGACCCAGTACTTC.

This clonotype was seen a handful of times. The chain uses TRBV20-1 and TRBJ1-2, with D possibly TRBD1 on 5 matching bases. Between the trimmed V and J ends, which lost 4 bases and 2 bases, there was a span of 8 bases. The germline V gene encodes CDR1 DFQATT and CDR2 SNEGSKA (reference sequence). This CDR3 comprises 12 residues. CDR3 loop: CSAKRQNYGYTF. As DNA, the CDR3 is TGCAGTGCTAAACGACAGAACTATGGCTACACCTTC.

This chain connects TRBV27 to TRBJ2-3; unclear D gene. The CDR3 contains 15 residues. Looked up from germline, CDR1 is MNHEY and CDR2 is SMNVEV (reference sequence). Trimming left V 8 bases short and J 4 bases short, with 19 bases between. The CDR3 bases are TGTGCCAGCGGAAGACGCGGCGACTCCCCAGATACGCAGTATTTT. This translates into CASGRRGDSPDTQYF.

This clonotype was found a few times. The V call is TRBV7-2, the J call TRBJ2-6; D may correspond to TRBD1 or TRBD2 (6 bases each). Germline V CDR1 and CDR2: SGHTA, FQGNSA. Trimming stripped 7 bases from V and 2 bases from J, with 21 bases between. This CDR3 is built from 18 residues. CDR3 region: CASTAFIRGAPGANVLTF. CDR3 nucleotide sequence: TGTGCCAGCACCGCATTTATAAGGGGGGCGCCTGGGGCCAACGTCCTGACTTTC.

V gene TRBV6-2 or TRBV6-3 combines with J gene TRBJ2-7; no firm D call. V dropped 2 bases and J dropped 5 bases, with 13 bases sitting between them. Germline values: CDR1 MNHEY, CDR2 SVGEGT. CDR3 length: 14 residues. Here the CDR3 reads CASSYQFIENEQYF. DNA for the CDR3: TGTGCCAGCAGTTACCAGTTTATAGAGAACGAGCAGTACTTC.

At least ten counts were recorded for this clonotype. The chain uses TRBV20-1 and TRBJ2-3; either TRBD1 or TRBD2 may supply D (6 bases each). The germline V gene has CDR1 DFQATT and CDR2 SNEGSKA (reference sequence). This CDR3 comprises 13 residues. Here the CDR3 DNA reads TGCAGCGTGCGGAGGGGGGGCACAGATACGCAGTATTTT. Residues: CSVRRGGTDTQYF.

Ten or more counts support this clonotype. This chain connects TRBV29-1 to TRBJ2-2; D gene ambiguous. V gave up 3 bases and J gave up 3 bases, with 8 bases separating them. Germline CDR1 and CDR2: SQVTM and ANQGSEA. The CDR3 has 13 residues. The DNA of the CDR3 is TGCAGCGTTGATCTGGGATACACCGGGGAGCTGTTTTTT. Amino acid sequence: CSVDLGYTGELFF.

This clonotype was recorded a few times. The chain recombines TRBV28 with TRBJ2-1, with D uncertain. The CDR3 totals 13 residues. Germline values: CDR1 MDHEN, CDR2 SYDVKM. V lost 7 bases and J lost 2, with 9 bases in between. CDR3 DNA: TGTGCCAGCACCCCCGCTCCCTACAATGAGCAGTTCTTC. Its protein is CASTPAPYNEQFF.

This clonotype was detected a few times. The chain has TRBV6-5 and TRBJ2-3, with 9 positions matching TRBD2. Germline loops: CDR1 MNHEY, CDR2 SVGAGI. V trimming: 6 bases; J trimming: 2 bases; junction bases outside the gene matches: 6. The CDR3 length is 15 residues. CDR3 sequence reads: CASRPGLAFTDTQYF. The CDR3 nucleotides are TGTGCCAGCAGGCCGGGACTAGCTTTCACAGATACGCAGTATTTT.

This clonotype turned up a few times. The chain is built from TRBV7-2 and TRBJ1-1; 7 nucleotides line up with TRBD1. V lost 1 base, J lost 7 bases, and 9 bases stayed unmatched. Germline V gene sequence: CDR1 SGHTA, CDR2 FQGNSA. The CDR3 has 15 amino acids. The CDR3 spells CASSLESGRGDEAFF. Written as DNA, the CDR3 is TGTGCCAGCAGCTTAGAGTCCGGCAGGGGGGATGAAGCTTTCTTT.